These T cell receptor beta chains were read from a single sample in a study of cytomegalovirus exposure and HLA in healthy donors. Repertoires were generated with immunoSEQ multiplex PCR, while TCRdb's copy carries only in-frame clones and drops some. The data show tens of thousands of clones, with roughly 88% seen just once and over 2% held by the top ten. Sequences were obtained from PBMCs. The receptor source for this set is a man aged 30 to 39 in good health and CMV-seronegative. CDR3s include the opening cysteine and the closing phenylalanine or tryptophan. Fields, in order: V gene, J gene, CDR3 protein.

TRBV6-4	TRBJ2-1	CASSVVGTPAYNEQFF
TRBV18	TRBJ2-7	CASSSPGQNYEQYF
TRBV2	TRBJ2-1	CASSEFPTNTGGGEQFF
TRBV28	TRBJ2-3	CASRADRSTDTQYF
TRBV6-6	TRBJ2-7	CASTPLGQDQSYEQYF
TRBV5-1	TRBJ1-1	CASTRDTNTEAFF
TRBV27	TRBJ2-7	CASSLSYRDYEQYF
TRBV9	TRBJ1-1	CASSPPGGVNTEAFF
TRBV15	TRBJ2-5	CATSSNTGGAETQYF
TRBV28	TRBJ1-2	CASSLYSPGYGYTF
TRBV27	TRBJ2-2	CASSRNRGSAGELFF
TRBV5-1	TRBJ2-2	CASRTRRTEYNTGELFF
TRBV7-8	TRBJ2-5	CASSRGQKGAQYF
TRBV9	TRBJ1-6	CASSERDSSYNSPLHF
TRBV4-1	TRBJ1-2	CASSPDRGFIYTF
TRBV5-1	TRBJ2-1	CASILAGGSYNEQFF
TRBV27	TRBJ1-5	CASSFDRFSNQPQHF
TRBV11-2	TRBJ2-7	CASTGGYYEQYF
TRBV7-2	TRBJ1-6	CASSLRQEDSPLHF
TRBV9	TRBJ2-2	CASSPRSVVSGELFF
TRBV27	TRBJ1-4	CASSFSVATNEKLFF
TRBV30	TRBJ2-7	CAWSAGTSYEQYF
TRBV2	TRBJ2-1	CARTGDEQFF
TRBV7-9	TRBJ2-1	CASSLEAGLAGVDEQFF
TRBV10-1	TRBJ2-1	CASSAETGYNEQFF
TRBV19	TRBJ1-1	CASSRQGGSTEAFF
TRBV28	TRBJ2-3	CASRVESSTDTQYF
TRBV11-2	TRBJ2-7	CASSIRSGTGVYEQYF
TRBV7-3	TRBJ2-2	CASSSRGIGGELFF
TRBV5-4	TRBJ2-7	CASSLQGAREQYF
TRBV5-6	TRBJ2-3	CASSLGAGEPQYF
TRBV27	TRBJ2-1	CASSPRLAPHEQFF
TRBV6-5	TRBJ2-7	CASSYGRETDRYEQYF
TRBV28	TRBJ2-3	CASSNQRELGRTLQYF
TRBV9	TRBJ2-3	CASSVGASASSTDTQYF
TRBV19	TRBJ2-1	CASSALASGGPDEQFF
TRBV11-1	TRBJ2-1	CASSVNPGLAGYNEQFF
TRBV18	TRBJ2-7	CASSPRGTGGRNEQYF
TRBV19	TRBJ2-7	CASGRTGVSYEQYF
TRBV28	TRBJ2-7	CASSPAGTGDYEQYF
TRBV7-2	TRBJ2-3	CASSLARVVGTDTQYF
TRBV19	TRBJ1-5	CASSTDSPLLSNQPQHF